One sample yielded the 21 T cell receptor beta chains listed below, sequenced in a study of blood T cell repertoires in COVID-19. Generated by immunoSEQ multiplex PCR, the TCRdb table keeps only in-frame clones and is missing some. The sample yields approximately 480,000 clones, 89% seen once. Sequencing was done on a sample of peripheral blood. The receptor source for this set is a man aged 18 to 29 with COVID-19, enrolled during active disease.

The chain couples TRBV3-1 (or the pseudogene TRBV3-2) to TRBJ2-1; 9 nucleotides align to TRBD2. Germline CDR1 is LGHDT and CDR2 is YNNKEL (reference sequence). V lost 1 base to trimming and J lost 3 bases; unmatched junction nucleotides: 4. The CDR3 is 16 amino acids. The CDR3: CASSQVAGANYNEQFF. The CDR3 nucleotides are TGTGCCAGCAGCCAAGTAGCGGGAGCAAACTACAATGAGCAGTTCTTC.

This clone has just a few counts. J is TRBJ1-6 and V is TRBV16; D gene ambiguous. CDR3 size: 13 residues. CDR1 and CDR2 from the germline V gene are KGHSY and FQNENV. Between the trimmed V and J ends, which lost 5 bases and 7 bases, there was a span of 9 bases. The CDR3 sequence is CASSLTGNSPLHF. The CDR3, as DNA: TGTGCCAGCAGCTTAACGGGGAATTCACCCCTCCACTTT.

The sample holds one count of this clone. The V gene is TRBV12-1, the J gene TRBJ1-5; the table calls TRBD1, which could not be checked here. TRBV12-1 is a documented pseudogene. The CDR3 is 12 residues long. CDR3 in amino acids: CAIPDRGQPQHF. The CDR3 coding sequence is TGTGCCATCCCAGACAGGGGTCAGCCCCAGCATTTT.

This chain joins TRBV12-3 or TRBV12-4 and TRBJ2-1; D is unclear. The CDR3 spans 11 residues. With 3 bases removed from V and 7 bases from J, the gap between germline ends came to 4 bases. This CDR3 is CASSFKNEQFF. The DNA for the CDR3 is TGTGCCAGCAGTTTTAAAAATGAGCAGTTCTTC.

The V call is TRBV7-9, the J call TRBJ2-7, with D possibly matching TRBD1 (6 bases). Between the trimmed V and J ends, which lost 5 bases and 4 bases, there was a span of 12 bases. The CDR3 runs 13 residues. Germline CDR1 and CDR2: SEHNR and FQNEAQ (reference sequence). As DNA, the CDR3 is TGTGCCAGCAGCCTACAGGGTCAGTACGAGCAGTACTTC. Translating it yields CASSLQGQYEQYF.

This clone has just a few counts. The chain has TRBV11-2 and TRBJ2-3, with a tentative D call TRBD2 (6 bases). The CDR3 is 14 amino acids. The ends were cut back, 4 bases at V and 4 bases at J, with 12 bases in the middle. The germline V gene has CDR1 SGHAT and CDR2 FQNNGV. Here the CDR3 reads CASSYTRGADTQYF. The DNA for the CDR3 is TGTGCCAGCAGCTATACTCGCGGGGCAGATACGCAGTATTTT.

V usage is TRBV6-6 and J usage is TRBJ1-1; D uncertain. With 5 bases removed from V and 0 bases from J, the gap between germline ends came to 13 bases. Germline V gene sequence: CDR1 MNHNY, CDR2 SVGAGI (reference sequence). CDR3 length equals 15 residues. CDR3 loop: CASSPHQTVNTEAFF. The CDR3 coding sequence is TGTGCCAGCAGTCCTCATCAGACTGTGAACACTGAAGCTTTCTTT.

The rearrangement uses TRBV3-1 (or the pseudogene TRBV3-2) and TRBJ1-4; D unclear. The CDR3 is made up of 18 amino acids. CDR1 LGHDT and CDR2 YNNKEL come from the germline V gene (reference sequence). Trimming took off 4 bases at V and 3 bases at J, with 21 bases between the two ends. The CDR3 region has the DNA TGTGCCAGCAGCCCCCCGGACTCAGGAAGGGAAGCTAATGAAAAACTGTTTTTT. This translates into CASSPPDSGREANEKLFF.

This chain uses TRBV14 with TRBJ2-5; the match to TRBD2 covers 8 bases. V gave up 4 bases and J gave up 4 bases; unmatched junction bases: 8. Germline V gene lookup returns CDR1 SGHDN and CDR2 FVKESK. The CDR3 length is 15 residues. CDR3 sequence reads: CASSPRTSLRETQYF. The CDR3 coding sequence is TGTGCCAGCAGCCCTAGGACTAGCTTAAGAGAGACCCAGTACTTC.

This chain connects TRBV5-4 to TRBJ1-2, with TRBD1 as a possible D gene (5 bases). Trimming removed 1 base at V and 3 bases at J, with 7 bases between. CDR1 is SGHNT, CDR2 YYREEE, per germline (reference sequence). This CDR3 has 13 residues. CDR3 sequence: CASSLSRDYGYTF. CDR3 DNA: TGTGCCAGCAGCTTGTCCAGGGACTATGGCTACACCTTC.

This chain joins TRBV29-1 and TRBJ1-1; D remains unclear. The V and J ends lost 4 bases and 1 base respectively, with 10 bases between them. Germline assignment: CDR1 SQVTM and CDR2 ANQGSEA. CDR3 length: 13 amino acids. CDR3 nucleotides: TGCAGCGTTGCCCGAGAATCGAACACTGAAGCTTTCTTT. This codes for CSVARESNTEAFF.

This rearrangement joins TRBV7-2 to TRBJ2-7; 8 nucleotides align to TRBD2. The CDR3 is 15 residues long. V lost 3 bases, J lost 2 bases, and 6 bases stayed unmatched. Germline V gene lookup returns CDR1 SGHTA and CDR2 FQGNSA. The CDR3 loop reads CASSLDPGLAYEQYF. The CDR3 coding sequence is TGTGCCAGCAGCTTGGACCCGGGACTAGCCTACGAGCAGTACTTC.

The CDR3 DNA reads as TGTGCCAGCAGTGACCGACACTCAAGGACCCAGTACTTC. Its translation is CASSDRHSRTQYF. The chain combines TRBV25-1 with TRBJ2-5; no reliable D call. V lost 3 bases to trimming and J lost 7 bases, with 12 bases between them. Germline loops: CDR1 MGHDK, CDR2 SYGVNS. The CDR3 has 13 residues.

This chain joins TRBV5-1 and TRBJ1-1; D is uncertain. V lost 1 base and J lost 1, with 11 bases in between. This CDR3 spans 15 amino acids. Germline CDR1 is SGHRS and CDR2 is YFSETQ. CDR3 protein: CASSLNFGQNTEAFF. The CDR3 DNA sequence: TGCGCCAGCAGCTTGAACTTTGGGCAGAACACTGAAGCTTTCTTT.

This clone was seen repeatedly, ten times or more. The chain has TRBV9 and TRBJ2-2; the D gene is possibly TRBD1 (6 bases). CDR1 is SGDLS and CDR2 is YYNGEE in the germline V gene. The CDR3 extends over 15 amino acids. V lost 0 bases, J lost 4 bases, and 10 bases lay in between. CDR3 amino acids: CASSVDQGRTGELFF. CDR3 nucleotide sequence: TGTGCCAGCAGCGTAGATCAGGGGCGCACCGGGGAGCTGTTTTTT.

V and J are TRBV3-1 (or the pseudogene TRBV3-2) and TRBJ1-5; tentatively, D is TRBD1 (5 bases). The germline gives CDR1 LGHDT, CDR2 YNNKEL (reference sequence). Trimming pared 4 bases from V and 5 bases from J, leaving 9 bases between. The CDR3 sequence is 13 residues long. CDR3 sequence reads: CASSPRVDQPQHF. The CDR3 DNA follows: TGTGCCAGCAGCCCCAGGGTAGATCAGCCCCAGCATTTT.

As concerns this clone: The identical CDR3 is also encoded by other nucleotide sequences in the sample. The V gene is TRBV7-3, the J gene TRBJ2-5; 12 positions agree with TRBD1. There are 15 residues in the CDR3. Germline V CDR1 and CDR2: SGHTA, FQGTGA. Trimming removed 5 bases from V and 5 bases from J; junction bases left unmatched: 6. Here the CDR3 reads CASSRGTGGQETQYF. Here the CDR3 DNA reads TGTGCCAGCAGCAGGGGGACAGGGGGCCAGGAGACCCAGTACTTC.

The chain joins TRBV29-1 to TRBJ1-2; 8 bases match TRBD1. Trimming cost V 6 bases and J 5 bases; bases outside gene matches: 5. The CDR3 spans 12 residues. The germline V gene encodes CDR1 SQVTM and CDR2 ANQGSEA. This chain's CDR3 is CSVGQGAYGYTF. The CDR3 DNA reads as TGCAGCGTCGGACAGGGAGCGTATGGCTACACCTTC.

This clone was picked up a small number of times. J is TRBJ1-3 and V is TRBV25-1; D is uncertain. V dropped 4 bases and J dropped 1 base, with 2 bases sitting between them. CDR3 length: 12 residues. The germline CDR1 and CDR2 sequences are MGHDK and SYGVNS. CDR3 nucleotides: TGTGCCAGCAGTGCGTCTGGAAACACCATATATTTT. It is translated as CASSASGNTIYF.

The CDR3 nucleotides are TGTGCCAGCAGCATCGGACTAGCGGGGACCACAGATACGCAGTATTTT. Amino acids: CASSIGLAGTTDTQYF. This chain uses TRBV11-1 with TRBJ2-3; TRBD2 agrees at 12 bases. Trimming removed 5 bases from V and 2 bases from J; junction bases left unmatched: 5. The CDR3 is 16 residues long. The germline gives CDR1 SGHAT, CDR2 FQDESV (reference sequence).

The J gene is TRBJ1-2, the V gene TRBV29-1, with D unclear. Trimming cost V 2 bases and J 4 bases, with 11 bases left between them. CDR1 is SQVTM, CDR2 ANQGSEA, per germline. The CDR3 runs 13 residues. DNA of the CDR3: TGCAGCGTTGAAAGTCCCTCCGGCTATGGCTACACCTTC. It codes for CSVESPSGYGYTF.